Ten or more counts support the clone carrying this TCR beta chain. TCRdb re-called the RT-PCR reads with MiXCR, one entry per CDR3 protein. The sample has around 29,000 distinct CDR3 sequences, more than 35% seen once. This CDR3 spans 17 amino acids. V trimming: 0 bases; J trimming: 1 base; junction bases outside the gene matches: 5. Per germline, CDR1 ENHRY and CDR2 SYGVKD. The sample is drawn from a study of patients and donors after allogeneic stem cell transplantation. The sequencing sample was made of blood, either unsorted or a sorted T cell fraction (not recorded which). The sequence was obtained from a human donor who was either an allogeneic HSCT recipient or a stem cell or donor lymphocyte infusion donor (not recorded which). It is not recorded whose cells these are; they may come from a transplant donor. The genes are TRBV10-3 and TRBJ2-5, with TRBD1 matching over 10 bases. The CDR3 bases are TGTGCCATCAGTGAGTCAAGGACAGGGGGGTCCCAAGAGACCCAGTACTTC. This translates into CAISESRTGGSQETQYF.